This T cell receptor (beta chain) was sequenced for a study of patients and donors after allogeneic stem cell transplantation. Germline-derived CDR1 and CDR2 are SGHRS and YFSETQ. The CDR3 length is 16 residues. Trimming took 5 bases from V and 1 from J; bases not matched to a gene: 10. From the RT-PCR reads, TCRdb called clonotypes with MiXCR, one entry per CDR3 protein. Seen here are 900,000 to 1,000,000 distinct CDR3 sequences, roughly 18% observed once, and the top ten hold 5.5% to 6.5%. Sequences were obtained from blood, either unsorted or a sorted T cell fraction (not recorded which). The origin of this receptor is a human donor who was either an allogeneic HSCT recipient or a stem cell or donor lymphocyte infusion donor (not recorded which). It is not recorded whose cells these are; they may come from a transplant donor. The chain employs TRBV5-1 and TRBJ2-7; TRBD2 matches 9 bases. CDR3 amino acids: CASSYIAGADSYEQYF. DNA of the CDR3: TGCGCCAGCAGTTACATAGCGGGGGCCGATTCCTACGAGCAGTACTTC. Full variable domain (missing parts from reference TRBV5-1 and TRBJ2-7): KAGVTQTPRYLIKTRGQQVTLSCSPISGHRSVSWYQQTPGQGLQFLFEYFSETQRNKGNFPGRFSGRQFSNSRSEMNVSTLELGDSALYLCASSYIAGADSYEQYFGPGTRLTVT.